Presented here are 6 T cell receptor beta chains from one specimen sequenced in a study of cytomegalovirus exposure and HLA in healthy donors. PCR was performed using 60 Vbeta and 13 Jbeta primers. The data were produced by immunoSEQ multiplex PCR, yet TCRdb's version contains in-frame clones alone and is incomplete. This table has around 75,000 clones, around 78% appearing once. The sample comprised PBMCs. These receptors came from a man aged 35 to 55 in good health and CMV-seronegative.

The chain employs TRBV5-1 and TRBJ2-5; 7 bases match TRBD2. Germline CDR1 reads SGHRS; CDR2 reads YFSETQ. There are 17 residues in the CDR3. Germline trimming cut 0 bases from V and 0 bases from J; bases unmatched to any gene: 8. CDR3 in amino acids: CASSLGAGGTYQETQYF. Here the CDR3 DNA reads TGCGCCAGCAGCTTGGGGGCCGGGGGGACGTACCAAGAGACCCAGTACTTC.

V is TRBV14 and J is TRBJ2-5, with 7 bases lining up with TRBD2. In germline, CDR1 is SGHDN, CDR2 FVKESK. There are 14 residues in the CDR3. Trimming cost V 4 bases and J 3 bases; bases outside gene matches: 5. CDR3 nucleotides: TGTGCCAGCAGCCCCCGCCTAGCGGAAGAGACCCAGTACTTC. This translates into CASSPRLAEETQYF.

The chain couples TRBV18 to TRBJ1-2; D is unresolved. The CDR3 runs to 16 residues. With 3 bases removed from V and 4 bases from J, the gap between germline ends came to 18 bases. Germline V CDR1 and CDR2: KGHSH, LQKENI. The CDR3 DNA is TGTGCCAGCTCACCTCAAACCACCTCGGTCTTCTATGGCTACACCTTC. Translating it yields CASSPQTTSVFYGYTF.

The CDR3: CASSLFPDSNQPQHF. The CDR3 DNA reads TGTGCCAGCAGCTTATTTCCAGATAGCAATCAGCCCCAGCATTTT. The gene calls are TRBV11-2 and TRBJ1-5; D is unresolved. Germline V gene sequence: CDR1 SGHAT, CDR2 FQNNGV. The CDR3 runs to 15 residues. V lost 2 bases and J 0 bases, leaving 8 bases between the germline ends.

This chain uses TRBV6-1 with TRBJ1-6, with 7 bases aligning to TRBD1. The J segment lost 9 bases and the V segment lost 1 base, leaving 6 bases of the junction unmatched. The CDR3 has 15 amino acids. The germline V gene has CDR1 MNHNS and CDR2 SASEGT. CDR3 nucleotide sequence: TGTGCCAGCAGTGAAGTCCGGGACAGCTTTTCACCCCTCCACTTT. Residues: CASSEVRDSFSPLHF.

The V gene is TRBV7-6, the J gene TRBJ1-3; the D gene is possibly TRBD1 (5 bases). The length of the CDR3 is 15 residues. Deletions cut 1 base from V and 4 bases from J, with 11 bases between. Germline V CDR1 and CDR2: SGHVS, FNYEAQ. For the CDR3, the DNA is TGTGCCAGCAGCTTAGGCGGGGCTGGCGGAAACACCATATATTTT. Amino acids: CASSLGGAGGNTIYF.